The entry below describes one T cell receptor (beta chain). Profiling relied on immunoSEQ multiplex PCR, and the TCRdb table lists in-frame clones only, not all of them. In the table there are some 68,000 clones, about four fifths of which are singletons. This entry comes from a study of a mutant IDH1 vaccine in newly diagnosed glioma. V was clipped by 0 bases and J by 0 bases, with 17 bases between them. Germline values: CDR1 SGDLS, CDR2 YYNGEE. This CDR3 comprises 18 residues. Regarding time point: baseline, week 1 (first vaccination visit). The sample's treatment: pre-vaccination baseline after standard-of-care therapy. Every donor had a new WHO grade 3 or 4 astrocytoma that was IDH1-mutant, with loss of nuclear ATRX.

This specimen was PBMCs, taken from a glioma patient treated with radiotherapy, temozolomide or both. The source is a man aged 50 to 59 with glioma. V gene TRBV9 combines with J gene TRBJ2-3, with D possibly TRBD2 on 5 matching bases. CDR3 in DNA: TGTGCCAGCAGCGTAGTTGCGGGCCTCACTCCTAGCACAGATACGCAGTATTTT. The encoded protein is CASSVVAGLTPSTDTQYF.